This T cell receptor (beta chain) was captured in a study of OX40 agonist ivuxolimab in advanced cancers. The germline gives CDR1 MNHNS, CDR2 SASEGT. The CDR3 extends over 15 amino acids. V lost 7 bases, J lost 3 bases, and 16 bases lay in between. This clone appeared once. Some clones are missing from TCRdb's copy, which holds only in-frame ones; the method was immunoSEQ multiplex PCR. The sample lists some 45,000 clones; 80% to 90% were seen once. The V and J genes are TRBV6-1 and TRBJ1-5, with TRBD1 as a possible D gene (5 bases). This material consisted of CD4+ or CD8+ T cells sorted from blood, taken in a trial of the OX40 agonist ivuxolimab. The clonotype comes from an adult with an advanced solid tumor such as melanoma, head and neck, liver or kidney cancer. CDR3 residues: CASIPWGSNNQPQHF. DNA of the CDR3: TGTGCCAGCATACCTTGGGGGTCGAACAATCAGCCCCAGCATTTT.